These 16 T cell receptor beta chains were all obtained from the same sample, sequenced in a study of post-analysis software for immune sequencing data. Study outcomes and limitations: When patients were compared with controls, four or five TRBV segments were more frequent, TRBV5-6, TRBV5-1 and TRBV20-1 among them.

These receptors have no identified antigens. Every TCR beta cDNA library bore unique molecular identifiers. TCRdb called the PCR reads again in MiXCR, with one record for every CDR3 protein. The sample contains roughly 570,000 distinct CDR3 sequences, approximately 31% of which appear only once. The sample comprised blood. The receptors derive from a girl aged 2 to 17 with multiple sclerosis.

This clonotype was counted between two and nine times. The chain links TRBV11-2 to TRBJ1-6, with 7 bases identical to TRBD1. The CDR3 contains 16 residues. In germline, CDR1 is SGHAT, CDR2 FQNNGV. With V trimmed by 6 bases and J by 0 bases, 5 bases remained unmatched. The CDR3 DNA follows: TGTGCCAGCAGGCGCAGGGGGGCCTCCTATAATTCACCCCTCCACTTT. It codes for CASRRRGASYNSPLHF.

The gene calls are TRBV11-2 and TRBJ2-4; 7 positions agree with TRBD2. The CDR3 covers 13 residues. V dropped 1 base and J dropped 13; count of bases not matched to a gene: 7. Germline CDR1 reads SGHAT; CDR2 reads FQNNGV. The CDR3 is CASSLGLRREQYF. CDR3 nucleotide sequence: TGTGCCAGCAGCTTAGGTCTAAGGCGGGAGCAGTACTTC. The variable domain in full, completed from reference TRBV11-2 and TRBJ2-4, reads EAGVAQSPRYKIIEKRQSVAFWCNPISGHATLYWYQQILGQGPKLLIQFQNNGVVDDSQLPKDRFSAERLKGVDSTLKIQPAKLEDSAVYLCASSLGLRREQYFGAGTRLSVL.

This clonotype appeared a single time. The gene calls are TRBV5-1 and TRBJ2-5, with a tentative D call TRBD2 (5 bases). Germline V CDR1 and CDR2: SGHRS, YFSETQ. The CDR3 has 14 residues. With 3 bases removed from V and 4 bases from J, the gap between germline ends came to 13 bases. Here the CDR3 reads CASSSSSTGETQYF. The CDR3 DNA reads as TGCGCCAGCAGCTCTAGCAGCACCGGAGAGACCCAGTACTTC.

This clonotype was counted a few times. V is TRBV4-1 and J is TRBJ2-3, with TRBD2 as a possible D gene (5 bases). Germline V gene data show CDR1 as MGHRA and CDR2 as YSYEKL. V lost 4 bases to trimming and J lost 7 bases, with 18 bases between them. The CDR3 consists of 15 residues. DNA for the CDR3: TGCGCCAGCAGCCCCCCGGGCCCGGGGAAGCATACGCAGTATTTT. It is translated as CASSPPGPGKHTQYF.

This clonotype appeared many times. DNA for the CDR3: TGTGCCAGCAGGGGACTAGCGGGCAATGAGCAGTTCTTC. Translating gives CASRGLAGNEQFF. V gene TRBV12-3 or TRBV12-4 combines with J gene TRBJ2-1; 12 bases map to TRBD2. The CDR3 sequence is 13 residues long. V dropped 6 bases and J dropped 6; count of bases not matched to a gene: 0.

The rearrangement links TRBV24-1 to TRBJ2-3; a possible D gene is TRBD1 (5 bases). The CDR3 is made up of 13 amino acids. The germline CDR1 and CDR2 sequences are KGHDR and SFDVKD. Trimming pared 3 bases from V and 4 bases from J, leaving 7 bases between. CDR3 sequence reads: CATSDIRADTQYF. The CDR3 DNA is TGTGCCACCAGTGATATCAGGGCAGATACGCAGTATTTT.

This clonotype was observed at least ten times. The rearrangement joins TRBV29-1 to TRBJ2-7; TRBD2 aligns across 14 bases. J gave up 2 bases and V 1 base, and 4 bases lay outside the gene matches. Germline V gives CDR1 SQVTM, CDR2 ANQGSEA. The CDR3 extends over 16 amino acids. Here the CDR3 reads CSVEGGLAGAPYEQYF. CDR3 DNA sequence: TGCAGCGTTGAAGGGGGACTAGCGGGGGCCCCCTACGAGCAGTACTTC.

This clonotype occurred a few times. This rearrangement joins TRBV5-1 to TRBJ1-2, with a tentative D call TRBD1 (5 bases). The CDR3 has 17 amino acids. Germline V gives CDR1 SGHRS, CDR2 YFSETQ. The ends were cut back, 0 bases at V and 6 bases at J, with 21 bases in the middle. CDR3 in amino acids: CASSLGFGARSSNGYTF. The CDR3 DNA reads TGCGCCAGCAGCTTGGGCTTTGGGGCCCGGTCCTCTAATGGCTACACCTTC.

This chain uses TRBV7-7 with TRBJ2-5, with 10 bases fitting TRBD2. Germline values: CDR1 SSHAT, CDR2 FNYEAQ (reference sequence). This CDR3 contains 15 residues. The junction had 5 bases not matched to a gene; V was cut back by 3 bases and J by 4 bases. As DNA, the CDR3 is TGTGCCAGCAGCTTTGGGACTAGCGAGAGAGAGACCCAGTACTTC. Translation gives CASSFGTSERETQYF.

The CDR3 coding sequence is TGTGCCAGCTCCGGGACAGCCTTTGGCTACACCTTC. Encoded protein: CASSGTAFGYTF. The chain combines TRBV6-1 with TRBJ1-2, with 7 bases fitting TRBD1. The trim removed 8 bases at V and 7 bases at J, leaving 7 bases unmatched. The CDR3 runs 12 residues. From germline, CDR1 is MNHNS and CDR2 SASEGT.

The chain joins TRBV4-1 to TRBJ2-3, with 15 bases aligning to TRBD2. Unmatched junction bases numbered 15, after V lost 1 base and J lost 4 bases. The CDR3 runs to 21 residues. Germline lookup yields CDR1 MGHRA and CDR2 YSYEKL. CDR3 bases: TGCGCCAGCAGCCAAGTCCCCCCGGGGGTAGGACTAGCGGGGGGGCCAGATACGCAGTATTTT. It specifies CASSQVPPGVGLAGGPDTQYF.

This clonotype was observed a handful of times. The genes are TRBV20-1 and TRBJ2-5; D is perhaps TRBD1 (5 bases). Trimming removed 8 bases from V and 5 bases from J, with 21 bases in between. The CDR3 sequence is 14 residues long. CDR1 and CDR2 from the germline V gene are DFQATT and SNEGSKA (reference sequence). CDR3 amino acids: CSTLSQGAWETQYF. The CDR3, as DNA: TGCAGTACCCTAAGTCAAGGGGCTTGGGAGACCCAGTACTTC.

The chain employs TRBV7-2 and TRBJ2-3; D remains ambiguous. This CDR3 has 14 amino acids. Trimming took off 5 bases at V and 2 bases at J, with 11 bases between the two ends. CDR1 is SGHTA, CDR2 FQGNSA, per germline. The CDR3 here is CASSPQQLTDTQYF. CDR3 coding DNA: TGTGCCAGCAGCCCGCAGCAGCTCACAGATACGCAGTATTTT.

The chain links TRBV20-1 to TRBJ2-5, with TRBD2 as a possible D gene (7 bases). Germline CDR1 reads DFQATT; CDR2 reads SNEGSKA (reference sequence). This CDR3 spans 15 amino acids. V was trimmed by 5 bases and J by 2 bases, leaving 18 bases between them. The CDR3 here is CSAPPLRGLQETQYF. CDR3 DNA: TGCAGTGCTCCTCCACTGCGGGGGCTACAAGAGACCCAGTACTTC.

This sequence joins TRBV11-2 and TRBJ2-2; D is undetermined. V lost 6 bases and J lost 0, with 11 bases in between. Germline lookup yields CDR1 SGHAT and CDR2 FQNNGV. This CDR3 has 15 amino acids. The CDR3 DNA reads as TGTGCCAGCAGATTTGCCTTAACGAACACCGGGGAGCTGTTTTTT. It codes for CASRFALTNTGELFF.

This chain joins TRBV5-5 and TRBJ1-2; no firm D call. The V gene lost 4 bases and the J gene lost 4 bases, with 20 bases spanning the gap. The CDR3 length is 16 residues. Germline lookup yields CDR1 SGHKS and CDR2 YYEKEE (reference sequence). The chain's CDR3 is CASSLETHRFPYGYTF. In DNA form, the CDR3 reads TGTGCCAGCAGCCTAGAAACCCACAGATTCCCCTATGGCTACACCTTC.